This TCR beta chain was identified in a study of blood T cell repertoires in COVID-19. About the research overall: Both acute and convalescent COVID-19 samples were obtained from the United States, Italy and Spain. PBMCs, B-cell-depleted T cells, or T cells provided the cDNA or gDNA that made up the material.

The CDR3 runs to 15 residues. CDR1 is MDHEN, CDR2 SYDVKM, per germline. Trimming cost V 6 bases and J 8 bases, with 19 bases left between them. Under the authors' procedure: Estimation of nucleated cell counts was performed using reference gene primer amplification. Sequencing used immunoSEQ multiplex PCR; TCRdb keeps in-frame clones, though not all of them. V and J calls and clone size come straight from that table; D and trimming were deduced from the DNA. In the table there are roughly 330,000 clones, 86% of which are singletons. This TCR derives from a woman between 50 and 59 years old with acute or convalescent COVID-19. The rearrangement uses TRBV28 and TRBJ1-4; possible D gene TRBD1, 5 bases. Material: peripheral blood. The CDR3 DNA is TGTGCCAGCAGCCCCAAAGGTTCGAAGGGGGAAAAACTGTTTTTT. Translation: CASSPKGSKGEKLFF. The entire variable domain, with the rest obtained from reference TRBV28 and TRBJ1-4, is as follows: DVKVTQSSRYLVKRTGEKVFLECVQDMDHENMFWYRQDPGLGLRLIYFSYDVKMKEKGDIPEGYSVSREKKERFSLILESASTNQTSMYLCASSPKGSKGEKLFFGSGTQLSVL.